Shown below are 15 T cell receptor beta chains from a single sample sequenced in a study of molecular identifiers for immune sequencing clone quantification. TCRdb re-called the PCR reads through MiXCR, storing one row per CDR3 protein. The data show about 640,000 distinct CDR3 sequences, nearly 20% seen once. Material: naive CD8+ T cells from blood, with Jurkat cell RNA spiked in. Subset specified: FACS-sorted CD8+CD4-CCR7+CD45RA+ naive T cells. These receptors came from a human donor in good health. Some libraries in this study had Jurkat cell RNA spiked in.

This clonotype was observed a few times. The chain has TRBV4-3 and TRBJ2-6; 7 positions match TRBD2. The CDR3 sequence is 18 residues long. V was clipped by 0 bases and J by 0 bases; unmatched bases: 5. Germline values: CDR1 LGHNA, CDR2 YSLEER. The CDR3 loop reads CASSQERGFLSGANVLTF. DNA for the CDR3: TGCGCCAGCAGCCAAGAGCGGGGGTTTCTCTCTGGGGCCAACGTCCTGACTTTC.

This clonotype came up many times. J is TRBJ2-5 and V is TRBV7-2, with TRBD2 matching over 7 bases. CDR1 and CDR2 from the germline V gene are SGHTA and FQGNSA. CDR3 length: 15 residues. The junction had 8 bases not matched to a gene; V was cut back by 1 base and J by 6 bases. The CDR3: CASSLVVASGQTQYF. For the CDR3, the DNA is TGTGCCAGCAGCTTAGTGGTTGCTAGCGGACAGACCCAGTACTTC.

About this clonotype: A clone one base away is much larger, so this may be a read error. DNA of the CDR3: TGTGCCAGCCAACTACAGGGGCATCAGCCCCAGCATTTT. It translates to CASQLQGHQPQHF. The V call is TRBV19, the J call TRBJ1-5, with TRBD1 identical over 7 bases. CDR1 LNHDA and CDR2 SQIVND come from the germline V gene (reference sequence). This CDR3 is 13 amino acids long. V was clipped by 9 bases and J by 5 bases; unmatched bases: 7.

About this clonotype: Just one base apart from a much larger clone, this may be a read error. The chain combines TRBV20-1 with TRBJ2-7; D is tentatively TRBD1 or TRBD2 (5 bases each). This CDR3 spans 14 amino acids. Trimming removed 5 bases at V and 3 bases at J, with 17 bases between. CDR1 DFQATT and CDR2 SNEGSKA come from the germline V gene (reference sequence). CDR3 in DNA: TGCAGTGCTGGAACCAGGGACCCCTTCTACGAGCAGTACTTC. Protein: CSAGTRDPFYEQYF.

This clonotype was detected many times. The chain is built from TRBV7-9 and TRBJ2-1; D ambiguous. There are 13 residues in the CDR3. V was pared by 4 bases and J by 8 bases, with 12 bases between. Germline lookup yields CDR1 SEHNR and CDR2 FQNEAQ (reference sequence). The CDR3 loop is CASSYSPSDEQFF. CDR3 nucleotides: TGTGCCAGCAGCTATTCCCCGTCCGATGAGCAGTTCTTC.

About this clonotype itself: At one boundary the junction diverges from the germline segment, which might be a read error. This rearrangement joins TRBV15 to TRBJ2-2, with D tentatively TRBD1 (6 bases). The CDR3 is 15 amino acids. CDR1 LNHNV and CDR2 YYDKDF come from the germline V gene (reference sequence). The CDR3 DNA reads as TGTGCCACCGGCAGTGGGGGCGTTAACACCGGGGAGCTGTTTTTT. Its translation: CATGSGGVNTGELFF.

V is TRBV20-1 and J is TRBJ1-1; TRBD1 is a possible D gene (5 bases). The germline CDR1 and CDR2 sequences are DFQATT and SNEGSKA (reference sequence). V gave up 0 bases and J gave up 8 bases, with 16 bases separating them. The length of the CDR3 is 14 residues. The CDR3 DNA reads TGCAGTGCTAGAGATCGTTCGGGGCGTCCCGAAGCTTTCTTT. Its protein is CSARDRSGRPEAFF.

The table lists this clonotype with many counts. The CDR3 sequence is CSAKVSQSYSYEQYF. The CDR3 region has the DNA TGCAGTGCTAAAGTATCACAGTCGTACTCCTACGAGCAGTACTTC. The V and J genes are TRBV20-1 and TRBJ2-7; no reliable D call. The V and J ends lost 4 bases and 0 bases respectively, with 16 bases between them. This CDR3 region has 15 residues. Germline values: CDR1 DFQATT, CDR2 SNEGSKA (reference sequence).

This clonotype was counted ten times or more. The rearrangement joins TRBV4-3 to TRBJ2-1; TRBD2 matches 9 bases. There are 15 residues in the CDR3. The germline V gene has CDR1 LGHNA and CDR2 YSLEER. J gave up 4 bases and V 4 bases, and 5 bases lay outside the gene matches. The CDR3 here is CASSLGSGGYNEQFF. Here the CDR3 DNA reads TGCGCCAGCAGCCTTGGTAGCGGGGGATACAATGAGCAGTTCTTC.

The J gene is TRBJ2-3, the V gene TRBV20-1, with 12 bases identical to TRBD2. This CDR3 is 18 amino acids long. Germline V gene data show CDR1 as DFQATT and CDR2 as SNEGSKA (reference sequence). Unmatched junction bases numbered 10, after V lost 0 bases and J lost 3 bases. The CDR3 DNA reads TGCAGTGCTAGAGATAGGTCTAGCGGGGGGGTCGGTACAGATACGCAGTATTTT. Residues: CSARDRSSGGVGTDTQYF.

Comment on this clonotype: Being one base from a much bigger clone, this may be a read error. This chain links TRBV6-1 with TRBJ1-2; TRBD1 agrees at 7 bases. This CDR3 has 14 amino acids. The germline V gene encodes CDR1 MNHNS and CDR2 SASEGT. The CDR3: CASSVRDSNYGCTF. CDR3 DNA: TGTGCCAGCAGTGTACGGGACAGCAACTATGGCTGCACCTTC.

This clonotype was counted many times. The CDR3 DNA follows: TGTGCCAGCAGCTTGGATTCTAGGGAGGAGGCAGATACGCAGTATTTT. It yields the protein CASSLDSREEADTQYF. The J gene is TRBJ2-3, the V gene TRBV5-6, with a possible D match to TRBD2 (6 bases). The germline V and J ends were trimmed by 0 bases and 4 bases, with 15 bases remaining between them. CDR1 and CDR2 (germline): SGHDT, YYEEEE. The CDR3 covers 16 residues.

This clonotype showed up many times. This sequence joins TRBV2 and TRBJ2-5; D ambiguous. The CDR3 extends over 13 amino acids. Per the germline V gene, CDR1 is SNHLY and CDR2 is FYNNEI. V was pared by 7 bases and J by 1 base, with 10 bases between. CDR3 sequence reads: CASTPRVQETQYF. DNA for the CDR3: TGTGCCAGCACCCCCCGGGTCCAAGAGACCCAGTACTTC.

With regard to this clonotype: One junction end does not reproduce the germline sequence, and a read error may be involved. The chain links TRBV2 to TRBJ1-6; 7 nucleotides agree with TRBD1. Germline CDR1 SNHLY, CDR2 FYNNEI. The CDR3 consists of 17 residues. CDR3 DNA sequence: TGTGCCAGCACCGCGACAGGGCAAAGCTCCCATAATTCACCCCTCCACTTT. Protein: CASTATGQSSHNSPLHF.

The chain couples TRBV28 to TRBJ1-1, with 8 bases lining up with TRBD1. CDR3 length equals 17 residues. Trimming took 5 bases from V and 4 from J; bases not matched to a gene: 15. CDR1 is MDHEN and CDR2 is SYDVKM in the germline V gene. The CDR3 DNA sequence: TGTGCCAGCAGTCTCGCCAGGGGGGACAGGCAGGGCACTGAAGCTTTCTTT. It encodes CASSLARGDRQGTEAFF.